The 30 T cell receptor beta chains below were found in one sample sequenced in a study of T cells in Graves' hyperthyroidism and ophthalmopathy. The CDR3 regions of TCR beta were amplified from RNA transcripts. The HTBI primer set served for first-round RT-PCR of the TCR CDR3. TCRdb fed the multiplex PCR reads into MiXCR, producing one record per CDR3 protein. The sample records hundreds of thousands of distinct CDR3 sequences, approximately 15% being singletons. Sequenced sample: blood. Receptors were obtained from a woman in her 30s with Graves' hyperthyroidism.

This clonotype was seen ten or more times. The genes are TRBV14 and TRBJ2-2, with D uncertain. Trimming stripped 1 base from V and 6 bases from J, with 9 bases between. Germline V CDR1 and CDR2: SGHDN, FVKESK. CDR3 length: 14 amino acids. This CDR3 is CASSQALVAGELFF. As DNA, the CDR3 is TGTGCCAGCAGCCAAGCCCTAGTCGCCGGGGAGCTGTTTTTT.

Ten or more counts support this clonotype. This chain connects TRBV7-8 to TRBJ2-7, with 7 bases identical to TRBD2. The germline V gene has CDR1 SGHVS and CDR2 FQNEAQ. The length of the CDR3 is 15 residues. With 5 bases clipped from V and 2 bases from J, the junction kept 9 bases outside the gene matches. In nucleotides, the CDR3 is TGTGCCAGCAGCCCGCGACTAGCCGCTACCTACGAGCAGTACTTC. Translating it yields CASSPRLAATYEQYF.

Of note for this clonotype: A much larger clone differs by one base, so this may be a read error. The V gene is TRBV7-2, the J gene TRBJ2-1, with 8 bases aligning to TRBD1. Per germline, CDR1 SGHTA and CDR2 FQGNSA. This CDR3 has 15 amino acids. CDR3 sequence: CASSLIQGARNGQFF. In DNA form, the CDR3 reads TGTGCCAGCAGCTTAATCCAGGGGGCGCGTAATGGGCAGTTCTTC.

Worth noting for this clonotype: The junction departs from germline at one end; a sequencing error may be responsible. The gene calls are TRBV20-1 and TRBJ1-2; D is unclear. There are 10 residues in the CDR3. CDR1 and CDR2 (germline): DFQATT, SNEGSKA (reference sequence). CDR3 nucleotide sequence: TGCAGTGCTAGAGTGGAAGGCTGCACCTTC. Translating gives CSARVEGCTF.

This clonotype was recorded at least ten times. The gene calls are TRBV20-1 and TRBJ2-2; D may match TRBD1 or TRBD2 (5 bases each). The V gene's germline CDR1 is DFQATT and CDR2 SNEGSKA (reference sequence). This CDR3 region has 14 residues. V was pared by 6 bases and J by 4 bases, with 15 bases between. CDR3 in DNA: TGCAGTGCCCCCCAGGGACGGGTCACCGGGGAGCTGTTTTTT. Protein: CSAPQGRVTGELFF.

There are many counts of this clonotype. V is TRBV24-1 and J is TRBJ2-7; 9 bases match TRBD1. Germline CDR1 is KGHDR and CDR2 is SFDVKD. The CDR3 is made up of 15 amino acids. V lost 1 base, J lost 3 bases, and 3 bases stayed unmatched. The CDR3 reads CATSDFDRGIYEQYF. CDR3 coding DNA: TGTGCCACCAGTGATTTTGACAGGGGGATCTACGAGCAGTACTTC.

In this sample, this clonotype turned up a few times. The V gene is TRBV6-5, the J gene TRBJ1-2, with no clear D. Germline CDR1 and CDR2: MNHEY and SVGAGI. The V and J ends lost 2 bases and 2 bases respectively, with 12 bases between them. This CDR3 comprises 15 residues. The CDR3 protein is CASSYAGIKNYGYTF. CDR3 sequence (DNA): TGTGCCAGCAGTTACGCAGGTATAAAGAACTATGGCTACACCTTC.

This clonotype was found many times. V gene TRBV7-6 combines with J gene TRBJ2-1; 8 bases are a match to TRBD1. The J segment lost 7 bases and the V segment lost 5 bases, leaving 4 bases of the junction unmatched. The germline CDR1 and CDR2 sequences are SGHVS and FNYEAQ. This CDR3 has 13 residues. Written as DNA, the CDR3 is TGTGCCAGCAGCCTGGACAGGGAGAATGAGCAGTTCTTC. Amino acids: CASSLDRENEQFF.

Ten or more counts support this clonotype. In DNA form, the CDR3 reads TGTGCCAGCAGCTTAGCAGTCCGCGGAACGGGAGCCTACGAGCAGTACTTC. Amino acid sequence: CASSLAVRGTGAYEQYF. V and J are TRBV11-2 and TRBJ2-7; D possibly corresponds to TRBD2 (6 bases). Trimming removed 1 base at V and 2 bases at J, with 18 bases between. Germline CDR1 is SGHAT and CDR2 is FQNNGV. CDR3 length equals 17 residues.

This clonotype has more than one count but fewer than ten. The chain recombines TRBV4-1 with TRBJ2-5; TRBD1 or TRBD2 may be the D gene (7 bases each). Germline V lookup: CDR1 MGHRA, CDR2 YSYEKL. CDR3 length equals 15 residues. V was cut by 2 bases and J by 5 bases, with 15 bases left in between. CDR3 nucleotide sequence: TGCGCCAGCAGCCAACAACTCCAGGGGGGGGAGACCCAGTACTTC. Translated, it gives CASSQQLQGGETQYF.

This clonotype was recorded at least ten times. The rearrangement joins TRBV5-1 to TRBJ2-1, with TRBD2 identical over 9 bases. Unmatched junction bases numbered 5, after V lost 1 base and J lost 6 bases. Germline lookup yields CDR1 SGHRS and CDR2 YFSETQ. The CDR3 extends over 15 amino acids. CDR3 bases: TGCGCCAGCAGCTTGACGACTAGCGGCCCCAATGAGCAGTTCTTC. Translating it yields CASSLTTSGPNEQFF.

This clonotype was counted many times. The V gene is TRBV5-1, the J gene TRBJ1-1; D uncertain. The CDR3 has 13 amino acids. V dropped 2 bases and J dropped 5 bases, with 10 bases sitting between them. The germline gives CDR1 SGHRS, CDR2 YFSETQ. The CDR3 DNA sequence: TGCGCCAGCAGCTTCGCCGGAGGGACTGAAGCTTTCTTT. Amino acid sequence: CASSFAGGTEAFF.

CDR3 sequence reads: CASSKSGISGANVLTF. The CDR3 coding sequence is TGTGCCAGCAGTAAGTCCGGGATCTCTGGGGCCAACGTCCTGACTTTC. The rearrangement uses TRBV6-1 and TRBJ2-6; maybe TRBD2 (5 bases). The CDR3 is made up of 16 amino acids. Trimming took off 5 bases at V and 0 bases at J, with 11 bases between the two ends. Germline CDR1 is MNHNS and CDR2 is SASEGT.

This clonotype was counted many times. This rearrangement joins TRBV24-1 to TRBJ2-2; tentative D call: TRBD2 (5 bases). Looked up from germline, CDR1 is KGHDR and CDR2 is SFDVKD. This CDR3 has 17 residues. With 3 bases removed from V and 7 bases from J, the gap between germline ends came to 20 bases. The CDR3 nucleotides are TGTGCCACCAGTGATCCCCGTTTAAGAGGGTCGGGCGGGGAGCTGTTTTTT. Translation gives CATSDPRLRGSGGELFF.

This clonotype has a handful of counts. V is TRBV6-1 and J is TRBJ2-3; D is undetermined. The CDR3 runs to 11 residues. V was cut by 2 bases and J by 7 bases, with 4 bases left in between. Germline V gene data show CDR1 as MNHNS and CDR2 as SASEGT. The CDR3 DNA follows: TGTGCCAGCAGTGAACATTATACGCAGTATTTT. This translates into CASSEHYTQYF.

This clonotype was seen ten or more times. The chain joins TRBV24-1 to TRBJ1-1; no definite D call. V was pared by 4 bases and J by 1 base, with 3 bases between. Germline V gene lookup returns CDR1 KGHDR and CDR2 SFDVKD. CDR3 length equals 12 residues. CDR3 nucleotides: TGTGCCACCAGTGAGGAGAACACTGAAGCTTTCTTT. Residues: CATSEENTEAFF.

This clonotype was seen a few times. This chain connects TRBV6-6 to TRBJ1-3, with 7 positions matching TRBD1. With V trimmed by 0 bases and J by 4 bases, 3 bases remained unmatched. CDR3 length equals 15 residues. Germline V gene sequence: CDR1 MNHNY, CDR2 SVGAGI (reference sequence). In DNA form, the CDR3 reads TGTGCCAGCAGTTACTCGACAGGGACGGGAAACACCATATATTTT. It specifies CASSYSTGTGNTIYF.

This clonotype turned up a few times. The J gene is TRBJ2-3, the V gene TRBV9, with D maybe TRBD2 (5 bases). The CDR3 is 15 amino acids. V dropped 4 bases and J dropped 2 bases, with 14 bases sitting between them. Looked up from germline, CDR1 is SGDLS and CDR2 is YYNGEE. CDR3 amino acids: CASSILSAHTDTQYF. The CDR3 nucleotides are TGTGCCAGCAGCATTCTTAGCGCTCACACAGATACGCAGTATTTT.

Comment on this clonotype: Sequence at one end of the junction differs from germline and may be a read error. The V gene is TRBV28, the J gene TRBJ2-3; D is possibly TRBD2 (6 bases). Germline loops: CDR1 MDHEN, CDR2 SYDVKM. CDR3 length: 19 amino acids. The CDR3 here is CASSPPSVWRGSRTDAQYF. The CDR3 DNA follows: TGTGCCAGCAGTCCACCCAGTGTTTGGCGGGGATCCCGCACAGATGCGCAGTATTTT.

In its sample, this clonotype was seen once. This chain joins TRBV5-6 and TRBJ1-1; D not certain. The germline V and J ends were trimmed by 1 base and 1 base, with 8 bases remaining between them. The length of the CDR3 is 14 residues. Germline-derived CDR1 and CDR2 are SGHDT and YYEEEE. CDR3 sequence (DNA): TGTGCCAGCAGCTTGTCAGTGGGGAACACTGAAGCTTTCTTT. Translating gives CASSLSVGNTEAFF. Using reference TRBV5-6 and TRBJ1-1 for the parts outside the CDR3, the full variable domain is DAGVTQSPTHLIKTRGQQVTLRCSPKSGHDTVSWYQQALGQGPQFIFQYYEEEERQRGNFPDRFSGHQFPNYSSELNVNALLLGDSALYLCASSLSVGNTEAFFGQGTRLTVV.

The sample holds a few counts of this clonotype. A much larger clone lies one base from this, so it may be a read error. The genes are TRBV28 and TRBJ2-2, with D tentatively TRBD2 (5 bases). The ends were cut back, 3 bases at V and 6 bases at J, with 14 bases in the middle. The CDR3 is 15 amino acids. In germline, CDR1 is MDHEN, CDR2 SYDVKM. CDR3 protein: CASSFARGKAGELFF. The CDR3 DNA is TGTGCCAGCAGTTTTGCGAGAGGGAAGGCCGGGGAGCTGTTTTTT.

The chain links TRBV30 to TRBJ2-7; D is undetermined. This CDR3 is built from 10 residues. Germline CDR1 reads GTSNPN; CDR2 reads SVGIG (reference sequence). The V end lost 5 bases, the J end lost 3 bases, and 5 bases lay between the germline ends. The DNA for the CDR3 is TGTGCCTGGGGATACTACGAGCAGTACTTC. Protein sequence: CAWGYYEQYF.

This clonotype has just one count. The junction and the germline gene differ at one end; a read error may be behind it. V usage is TRBV5-5 and J usage is TRBJ2-1; no firm D call. From germline, CDR1 is SGHKS and CDR2 YYEKEE (reference sequence). The CDR3 is made up of 12 amino acids. The CDR3 DNA is TGCGCCAGCAGCTTAAAGAACAATGAGCAGTTCTTC. Amino acids: CASSLKNNEQFF.

The V gene is TRBV6-1, the J gene TRBJ1-5; no definite D call. The CDR3 loop spans 15 amino acids. Germline V gene sequence: CDR1 MNHNS, CDR2 SASEGT. V lost 4 bases and J lost 1, with 11 bases in between. In DNA form, the CDR3 reads TGTGCCAGCAGTGGTCGGTTGGGGAGCAATCAGCCCCAGCATTTT. The encoded protein is CASSGRLGSNQPQHF.

There are a few counts of this clonotype. V is TRBV4-2 and J is TRBJ2-2; D may be TRBD1 (6 bases). This CDR3 has 17 residues. Looked up from germline, CDR1 is LGHNA and CDR2 is YNFKEQ. V lost 4 bases and J 7 bases, leaving 22 bases between the germline ends. The DNA of the CDR3 is TGTGCCAGCAGCCTTCAAGGAGGATCAGGGGATGACGGGGAGCTGTTTTTT. This codes for CASSLQGGSGDDGELFF.

The rearrangement uses TRBV11-2 and TRBJ2-3; TRBD2 matches at 11 bases. The CDR3 covers 17 residues. The V segment lost 5 bases and the J segment 4 bases; nucleotides outside the gene matches: 11. The germline CDR1 and CDR2 sequences are SGHAT and FQNNGV. CDR3 DNA sequence: TGTGCCAGCAGCCCAGGAGTACTAGCGGGAGCGGCAGATACGCAGTATTTT. Translated: CASSPGVLAGAADTQYF.

This clonotype turned up a few times. The V call is TRBV4-3, the J call TRBJ2-3; D is ambiguous. This CDR3 has 14 residues. V lost 0 bases and J 1 base, leaving 5 bases between the germline ends. The germline V gene encodes CDR1 LGHNA and CDR2 YSLEER. The CDR3 spells CASSQEARTDTQYF. The CDR3 DNA sequence: TGCGCCAGCAGCCAAGAGGCCCGCACAGATACGCAGTATTTT.

The V gene is TRBV3-1, the J gene TRBJ1-2; D remains ambiguous. Trimming shortened V by 2 bases and J by 4 bases, and 11 bases separated the two germline ends. Germline CDR1 is LGHDT and CDR2 is YNNKEL (reference sequence). CDR3 size: 14 residues. In DNA, the CDR3 is TGTGCCAGCAGCCAAAAGGGAAGGAGCTATGGCTACACCTTC. Protein sequence: CASSQKGRSYGYTF.

This clonotype was counted between two and nine times. The chain links TRBV6-1 to TRBJ2-7, with D possibly being TRBD1 (5 bases). V lost 2 bases and J lost 0, with 11 bases in between. The germline V gene has CDR1 MNHNS and CDR2 SASEGT. This CDR3 spans 15 amino acids. The CDR3, as DNA: TGTGCCAGCAGTGAACAGGACACTCACTCCTACGAGCAGTACTTC. Translated: CASSEQDTHSYEQYF.

This rearrangement joins TRBV15 to TRBJ2-7; 7 nucleotides agree with TRBD2. CDR1 LNHNV and CDR2 YYDKDF come from the germline V gene (reference sequence). J was trimmed by 3 bases and V by 4 bases; bases with no gene match: 12. The CDR3 sequence is 16 residues long. CDR3 nucleotide sequence: TGTGCCACCAGCACCGGAAGCGGACTAGAGAACTACGAGCAGTACTTC. Protein sequence: CATSTGSGLENYEQYF.